This T cell receptor beta chain appears in the sequencing data of a study of T cells after yellow fever vaccination. The overall study: SMART-Seq v4 Ultra Low Input served to prepare low-cell-number fractions.

This clonotype was detected only a few times. By 5'RACE template switching, TCR cDNA was produced, with a universal primer site and UMIs added in the process. TCRdb reprocessed the 5' RACE reads via MiXCR and lists one record per CDR3 protein. Here the sample spans a few hundred thousand distinct CDR3 sequences, about 4% being singletons. The TCR originated in a man between 18 and 35 years old who received the YFV17D yellow fever vaccine. The sample was PBMCs, taken 5 days after the yellow fever booster vaccination.

The chain's CDR3 is CSARSSAGWTPLHF. CDR3 coding DNA: TGCAGTGCTAGATCGTCGGCAGGGTGGACACCCCTCCACTTT. The genes are TRBV20-1 and TRBJ1-6; perhaps TRBD1 as D (5 bases). The CDR3 is 14 residues long. Trimming cost V 2 bases and J 11 bases, with 16 bases left between them. CDR1 is DFQATT, CDR2 SNEGSKA, per germline (reference sequence).